The rows below give T cell receptor beta chains drawn from one sample of a study of graft-versus-host responses after intestinal transplantation. This table comes from immunoSEQ multiplex PCR, and its TCRdb copy is limited to in-frame clones, with some not included. The sample includes about 88,000 clones, roughly 90% of them seen just once. Which antigens these TCRs recognize remains unknown. The sample here was unstimulated CD4+ T cells sorted from spleen or lymph node cells, taken before intestinal transplant. These receptors originate from a human donor who received an intestinal transplant. The CDR3 runs from the conserved cysteine through the conserved F or W. The order of the fields is CDR3 length, V gene, J gene, CDR3 protein.

>15|TRBV6-1|TRBJ1-6
CASSGTDSFHSPLHF
>17|TRBV2|TRBJ2-3
CATGLAGTRKRTDTQYF
>14|TRBV5-1|TRBJ2-7
CASQPGQGNYEQYF
>16|TRBV14|TRBJ2-7
CASSSQLAGRAYEQYF
>17|TRBV10-3|TRBJ2-2
CAISRLAGDPNTGELFF
>15|TRBV5-5|TRBJ2-3
CASSLVVSSTDTQYF
>16|TRBV9|TRBJ2-3
CASSVDGVPSGDTQYF
>15|TRBV6-5|TRBJ2-3
CASWGGTSRADTQYF
>17|TRBV27|TRBJ2-7
CASSLRSDRGRSDEQYF
>16|TRBV4-2|TRBJ1-1
CASSQPDRGQGTEAFF
>13|TRBV5-4|TRBJ1-5
CASSSDWHQPQHF
>15|TRBV15|TRBJ2-7
CATSRLGQGVGEQYF